The text below deals with one T cell receptor beta chain. Antigen: not known. The data originate from a study of T cell responses to AZD1222 COVID-19 vaccine. Study at large: Whether given at about 4 or about 12 weeks, second doses were pooled. Broader study findings: Two AZD1222 doses significantly raised spike-specific TCR breadth and depth over controls. Seropositive status at baseline applied to only five to seven AZD1222 recipients.

Profiled with immunoSEQ multiplex PCR; TCRdb holds only in-frame clones, not every one. The top ten clones hold 3.4% of a sample with approximately 140,000 clones, roughly nine tenths of them seen once. Trimming pared 4 bases from V and 5 bases from J, leaving 10 bases between. Germline V gives CDR1 SGHDT, CDR2 YYEEEE. The CDR3 contains 14 residues. This receptor was identified in an adult in good health. The sequences come from peripheral blood, collected on day 0 of AZD1222 vaccination. V and J are TRBV5-6 and TRBJ1-6; weak D call: TRBD1 (5 bases). The CDR3 here is CASSIDSHNSPLHF. The CDR3 bases are TGTGCCAGCAGCATAGACAGTCATAATTCACCCCTCCACTTT.